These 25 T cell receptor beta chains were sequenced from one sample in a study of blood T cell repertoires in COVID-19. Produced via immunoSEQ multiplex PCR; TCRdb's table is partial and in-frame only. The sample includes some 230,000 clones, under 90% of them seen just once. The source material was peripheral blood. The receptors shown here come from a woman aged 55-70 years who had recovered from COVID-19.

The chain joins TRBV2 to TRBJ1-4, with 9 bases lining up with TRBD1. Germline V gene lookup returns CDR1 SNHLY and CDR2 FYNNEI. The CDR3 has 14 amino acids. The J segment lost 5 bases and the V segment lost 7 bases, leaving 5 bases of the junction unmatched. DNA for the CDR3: TGTGCCAGCATGTCCGGGACAGGGAATGAAAAACTGTTTTTT. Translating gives CASMSGTGNEKLFF.

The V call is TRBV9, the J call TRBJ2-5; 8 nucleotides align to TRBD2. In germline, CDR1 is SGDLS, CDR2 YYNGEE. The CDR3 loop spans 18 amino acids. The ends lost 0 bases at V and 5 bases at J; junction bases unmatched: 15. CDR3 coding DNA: TGTGCCAGCAGCGTAGGGACCGCCGGGGGGGCCATCAGGGAGACCCAGTACTTC. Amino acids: CASSVGTAGGAIRETQYF.

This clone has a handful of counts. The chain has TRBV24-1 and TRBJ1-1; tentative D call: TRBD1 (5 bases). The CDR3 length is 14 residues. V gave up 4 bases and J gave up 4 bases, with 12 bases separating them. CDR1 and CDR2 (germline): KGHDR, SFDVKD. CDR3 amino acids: CATSDPDGGTEAFF. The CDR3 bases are TGTGCCACCAGTGACCCGGACGGGGGCACTGAAGCTTTCTTT.

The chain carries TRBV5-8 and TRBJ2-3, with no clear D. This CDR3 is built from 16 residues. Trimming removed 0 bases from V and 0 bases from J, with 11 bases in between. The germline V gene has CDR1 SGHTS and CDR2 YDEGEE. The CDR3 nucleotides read TGTGCCAGCAGCTTGGCCAAGAGTGCTAGCACAGATACGCAGTATTTT. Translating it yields CASSLAKSASTDTQYF.

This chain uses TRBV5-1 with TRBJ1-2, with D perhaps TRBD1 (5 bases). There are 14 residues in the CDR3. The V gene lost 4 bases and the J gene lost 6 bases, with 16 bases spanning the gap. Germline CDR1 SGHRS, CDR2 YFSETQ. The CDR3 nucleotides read TGCGCCAGCAGCGCGGACAATAGAAGACATGGCTACACCTTC. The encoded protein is CASSADNRRHGYTF. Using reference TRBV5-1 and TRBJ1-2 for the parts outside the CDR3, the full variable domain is KAGVTQTPRYLIKTRGQQVTLSCSPISGHRSVSWYQQTPGQGLQFLFEYFSETQRNKGNFPGRFSGRQFSNSRSEMNVSTLELGDSALYLCASSADNRRHGYTFGSGTRLTVV.

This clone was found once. CDR3 DNA sequence: TGTGCCAGCACTCCGGGACAGCCCTACGAGCAGTACTTC. Protein product: CASTPGQPYEQYF. The gene calls are TRBV6-5 and TRBJ2-7; 7 bases fit TRBD1. The CDR3 loop spans 13 amino acids. The ends lost 7 bases at V and 2 bases at J; junction bases unmatched: 5. From germline, CDR1 is MNHEY and CDR2 SVGAGI.

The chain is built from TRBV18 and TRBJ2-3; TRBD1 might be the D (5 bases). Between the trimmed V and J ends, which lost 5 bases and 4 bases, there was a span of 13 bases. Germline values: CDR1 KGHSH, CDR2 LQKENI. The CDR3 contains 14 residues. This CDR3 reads CASSITGAPDTQYF. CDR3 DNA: TGTGCCAGCTCAATAACTGGGGCGCCAGATACGCAGTATTTT.

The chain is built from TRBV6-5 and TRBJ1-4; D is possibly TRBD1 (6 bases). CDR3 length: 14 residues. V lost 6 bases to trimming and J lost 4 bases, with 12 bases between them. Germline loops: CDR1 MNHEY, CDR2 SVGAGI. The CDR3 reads CASRRTASNEKLFF. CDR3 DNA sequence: TGTGCCAGCAGGAGGACAGCTAGTAATGAAAAACTGTTTTTT.

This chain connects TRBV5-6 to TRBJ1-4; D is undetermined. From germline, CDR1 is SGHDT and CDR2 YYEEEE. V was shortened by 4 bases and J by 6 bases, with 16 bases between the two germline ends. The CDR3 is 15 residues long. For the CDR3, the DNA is TGTGCCAGCAGCCGGAGGGCGCCCGAGGATGAAAAACTGTTTTTT. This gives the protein CASSRRAPEDEKLFF.

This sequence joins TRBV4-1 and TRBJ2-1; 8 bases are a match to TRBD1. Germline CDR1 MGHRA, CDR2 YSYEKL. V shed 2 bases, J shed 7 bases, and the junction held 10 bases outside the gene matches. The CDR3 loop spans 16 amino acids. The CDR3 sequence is CASSQPQGVSRNEQFF. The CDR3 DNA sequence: TGCGCCAGCAGCCAACCACAGGGGGTCTCCCGAAATGAGCAGTTCTTC.

In DNA, the CDR3 is TGTGCCAGCAGCGTGAATAGCGGGGGAAACACCGGGGAGCTGTTTTTT. This translates into CASSVNSGGNTGELFF. The V call is TRBV9, the J call TRBJ2-2; TRBD2 agrees at 9 bases. The CDR3 extends over 16 amino acids. Per germline, CDR1 SGDLS and CDR2 YYNGEE. The V and J ends lost 2 bases and 2 bases, in that order; junction bases with no gene match: 4.

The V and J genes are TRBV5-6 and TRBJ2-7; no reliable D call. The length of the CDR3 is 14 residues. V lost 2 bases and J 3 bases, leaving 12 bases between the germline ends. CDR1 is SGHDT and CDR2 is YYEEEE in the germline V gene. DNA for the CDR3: TGTGCCAGCAGCTTCCCTCGGTTCGGCTACGAGCAGTACTTC. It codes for CASSFPRFGYEQYF.

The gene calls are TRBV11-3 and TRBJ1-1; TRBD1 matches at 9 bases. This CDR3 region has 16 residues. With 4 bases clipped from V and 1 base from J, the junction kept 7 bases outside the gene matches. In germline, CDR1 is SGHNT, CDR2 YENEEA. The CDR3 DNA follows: TGTGCCAGCAGCTCCGGGACAGGGAAGGGGAACACTGAAGCTTTCTTT. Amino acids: CASSSGTGKGNTEAFF.

The CDR3: CASSHRTGGLQYF. Written as DNA, the CDR3 is TGTGCCAGCAGCCATAGGACTGGGGGCTTGCAGTATTTT. The V gene is TRBV3-1 (or the pseudogene TRBV3-2), the J gene TRBJ2-3, with D maybe TRBD1 (6 bases). CDR3 length: 13 residues. Germline lookup yields CDR1 LGHDT and CDR2 YNNKEL (reference sequence). Deletions cut 3 bases from V and 11 bases from J, with 15 bases between.

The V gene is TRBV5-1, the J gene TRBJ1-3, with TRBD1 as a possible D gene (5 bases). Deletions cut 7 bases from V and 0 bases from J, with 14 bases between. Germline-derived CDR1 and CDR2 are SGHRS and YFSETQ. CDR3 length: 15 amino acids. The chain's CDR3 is CASSRDGGSGNTIYF. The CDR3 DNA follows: TGCGCCAGCTCCCGGGACGGGGGCTCTGGAAACACCATATATTTT.

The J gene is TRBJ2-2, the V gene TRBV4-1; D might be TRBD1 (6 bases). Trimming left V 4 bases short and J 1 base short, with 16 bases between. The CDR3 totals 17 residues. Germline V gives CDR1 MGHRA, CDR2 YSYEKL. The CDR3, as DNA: TGCGCCAGCAGCCGCCCCGGGGCAGGGGTGAACACCGGGGAGCTGTTTTTT. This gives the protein CASSRPGAGVNTGELFF.

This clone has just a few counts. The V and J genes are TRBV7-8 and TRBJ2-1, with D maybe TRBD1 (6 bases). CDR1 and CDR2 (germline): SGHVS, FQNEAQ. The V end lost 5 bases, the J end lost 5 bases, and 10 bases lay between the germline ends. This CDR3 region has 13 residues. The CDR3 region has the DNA TGTGCCAGCAGCCCCGACAGGCACAATGAGCAGTTCTTC. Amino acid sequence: CASSPDRHNEQFF.

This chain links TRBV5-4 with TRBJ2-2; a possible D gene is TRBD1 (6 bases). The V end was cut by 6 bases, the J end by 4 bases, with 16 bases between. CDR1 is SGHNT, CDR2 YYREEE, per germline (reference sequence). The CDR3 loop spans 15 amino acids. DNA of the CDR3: TGTGCCAGCACCTTAGAACAGGGAATCACCGGGGAGCTGTTTTTT. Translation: CASTLEQGITGELFF.

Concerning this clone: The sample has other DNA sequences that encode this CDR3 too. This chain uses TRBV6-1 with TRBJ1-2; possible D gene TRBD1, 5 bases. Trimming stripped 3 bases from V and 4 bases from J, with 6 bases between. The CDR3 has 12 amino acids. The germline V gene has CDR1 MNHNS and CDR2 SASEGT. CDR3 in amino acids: CASSDRAYGYTF. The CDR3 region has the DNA TGTGCCAGCAGTGACAGGGCCTATGGCTACACCTTC.

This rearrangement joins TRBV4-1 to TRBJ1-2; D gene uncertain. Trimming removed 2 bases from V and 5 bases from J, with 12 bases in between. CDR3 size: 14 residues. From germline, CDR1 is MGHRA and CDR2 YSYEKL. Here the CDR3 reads CASSQQSLVYGYTF. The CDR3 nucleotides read TGCGCCAGCAGCCAACAATCATTAGTGTATGGCTACACCTTC.

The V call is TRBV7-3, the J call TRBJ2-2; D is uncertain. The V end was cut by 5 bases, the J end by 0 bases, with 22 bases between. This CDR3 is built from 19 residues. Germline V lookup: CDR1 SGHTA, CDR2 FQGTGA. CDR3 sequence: CASSPSYSNLKTNTGELFF. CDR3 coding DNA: TGTGCCAGCAGCCCAAGTTACTCCAATCTTAAAACGAACACCGGGGAGCTGTTTTTT.

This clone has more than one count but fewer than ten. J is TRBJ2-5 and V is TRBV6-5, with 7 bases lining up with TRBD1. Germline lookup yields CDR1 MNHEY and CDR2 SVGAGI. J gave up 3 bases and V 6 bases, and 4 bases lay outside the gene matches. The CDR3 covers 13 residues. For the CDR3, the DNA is TGTGCCAGCAGCCAGGGGGTGAAAGAGACCCAGTACTTC. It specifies CASSQGVKETQYF.

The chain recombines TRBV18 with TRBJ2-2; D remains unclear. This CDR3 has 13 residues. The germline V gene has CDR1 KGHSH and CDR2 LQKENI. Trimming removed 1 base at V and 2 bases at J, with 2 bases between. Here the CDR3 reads CASSPLNTGELFF. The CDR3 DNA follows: TGTGCCAGCTCACCACTAAACACCGGGGAGCTGTTTTTT.

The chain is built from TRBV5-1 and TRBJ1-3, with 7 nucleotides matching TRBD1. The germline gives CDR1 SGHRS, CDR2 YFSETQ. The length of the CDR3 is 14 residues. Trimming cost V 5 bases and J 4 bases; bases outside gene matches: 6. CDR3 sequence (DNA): TGCGCCAGCAGTTTAGGGGGCGCCGGAAACACCATATATTTT. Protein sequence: CASSLGGAGNTIYF.

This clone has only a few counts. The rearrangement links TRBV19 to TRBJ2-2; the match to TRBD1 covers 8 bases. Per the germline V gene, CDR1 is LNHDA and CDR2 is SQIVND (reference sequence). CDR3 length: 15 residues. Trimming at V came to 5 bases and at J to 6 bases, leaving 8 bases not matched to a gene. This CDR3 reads CASSSRQGKAGELFF. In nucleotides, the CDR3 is TGTGCCAGTAGTTCTCGACAGGGGAAGGCCGGGGAGCTGTTTTTT.